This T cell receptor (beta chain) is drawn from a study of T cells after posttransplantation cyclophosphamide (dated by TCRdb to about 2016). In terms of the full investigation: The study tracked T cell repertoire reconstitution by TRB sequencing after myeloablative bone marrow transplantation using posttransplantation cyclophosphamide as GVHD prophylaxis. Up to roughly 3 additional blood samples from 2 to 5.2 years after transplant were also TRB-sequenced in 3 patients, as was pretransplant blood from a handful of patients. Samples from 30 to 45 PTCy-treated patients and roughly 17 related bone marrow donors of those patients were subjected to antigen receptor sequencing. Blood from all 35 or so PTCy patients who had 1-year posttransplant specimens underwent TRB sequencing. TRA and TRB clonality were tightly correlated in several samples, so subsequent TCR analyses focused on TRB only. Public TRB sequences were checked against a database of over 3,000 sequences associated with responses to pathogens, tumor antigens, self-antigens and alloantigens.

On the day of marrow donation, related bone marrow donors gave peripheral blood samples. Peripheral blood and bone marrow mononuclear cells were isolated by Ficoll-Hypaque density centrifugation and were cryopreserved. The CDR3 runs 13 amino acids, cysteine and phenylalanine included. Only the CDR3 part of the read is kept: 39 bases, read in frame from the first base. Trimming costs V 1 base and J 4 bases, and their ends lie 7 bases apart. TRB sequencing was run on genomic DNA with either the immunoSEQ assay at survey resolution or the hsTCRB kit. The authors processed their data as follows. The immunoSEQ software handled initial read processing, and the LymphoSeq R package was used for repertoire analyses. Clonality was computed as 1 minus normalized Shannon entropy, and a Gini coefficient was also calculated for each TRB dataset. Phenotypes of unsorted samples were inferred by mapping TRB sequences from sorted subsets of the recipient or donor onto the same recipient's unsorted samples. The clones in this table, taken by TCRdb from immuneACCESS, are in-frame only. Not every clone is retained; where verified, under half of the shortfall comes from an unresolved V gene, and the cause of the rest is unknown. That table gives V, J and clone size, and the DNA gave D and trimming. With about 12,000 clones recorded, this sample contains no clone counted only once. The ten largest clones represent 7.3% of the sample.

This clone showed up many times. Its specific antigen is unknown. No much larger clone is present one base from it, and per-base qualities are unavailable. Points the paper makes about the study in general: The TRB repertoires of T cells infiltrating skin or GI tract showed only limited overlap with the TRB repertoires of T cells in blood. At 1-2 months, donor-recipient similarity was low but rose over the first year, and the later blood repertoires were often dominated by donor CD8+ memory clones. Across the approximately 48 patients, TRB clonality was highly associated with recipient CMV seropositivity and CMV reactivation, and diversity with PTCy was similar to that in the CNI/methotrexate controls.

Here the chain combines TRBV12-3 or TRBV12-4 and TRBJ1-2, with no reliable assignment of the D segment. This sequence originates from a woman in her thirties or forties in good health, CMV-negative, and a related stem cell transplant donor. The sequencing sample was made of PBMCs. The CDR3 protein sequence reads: CASSLGAIYGYTF. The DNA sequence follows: TGTGCCAGCAGTTTAGGGGCGATCTATGGCTACACCTTC.